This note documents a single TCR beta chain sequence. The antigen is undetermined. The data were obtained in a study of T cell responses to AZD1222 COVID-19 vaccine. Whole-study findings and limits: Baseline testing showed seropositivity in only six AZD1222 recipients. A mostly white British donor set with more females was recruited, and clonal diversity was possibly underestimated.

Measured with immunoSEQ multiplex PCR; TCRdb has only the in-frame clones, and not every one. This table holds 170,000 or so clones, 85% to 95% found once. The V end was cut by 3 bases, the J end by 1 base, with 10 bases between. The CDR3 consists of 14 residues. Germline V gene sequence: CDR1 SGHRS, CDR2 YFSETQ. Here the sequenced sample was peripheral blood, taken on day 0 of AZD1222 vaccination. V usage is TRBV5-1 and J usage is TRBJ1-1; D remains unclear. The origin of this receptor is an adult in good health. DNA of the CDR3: TGCGCCAGCAGCTCCCCTTCGGGGAACACTGAAGCTTTCTTT. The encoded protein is CASSSPSGNTEAFF.